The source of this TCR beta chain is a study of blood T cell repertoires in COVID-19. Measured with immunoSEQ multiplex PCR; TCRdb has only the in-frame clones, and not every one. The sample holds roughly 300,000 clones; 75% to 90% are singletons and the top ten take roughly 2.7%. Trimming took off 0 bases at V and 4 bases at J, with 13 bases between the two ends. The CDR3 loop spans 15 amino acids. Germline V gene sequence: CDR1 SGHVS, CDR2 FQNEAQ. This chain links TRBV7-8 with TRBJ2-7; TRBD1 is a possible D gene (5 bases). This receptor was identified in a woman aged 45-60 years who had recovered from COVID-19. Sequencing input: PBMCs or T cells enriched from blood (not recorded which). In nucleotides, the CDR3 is TGTGCCAGCAGCTTAGCCATCAGGGCAAGTTACGAGCAGTACTTC. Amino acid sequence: CASSLAIRASYEQYF.